These 21 T cell receptor beta chains share one sample of origin, sequenced in a study of T cell responses to AZD1222 COVID-19 vaccine. Sequencing was performed with immunoSEQ multiplex PCR; in TCRdb, only in-frame clones are kept and a portion is missing. The sample has roughly 110,000 clones, nearly 90% seen once. The specimen was peripheral blood, collected 28 days after the second AZD1222 dose. Receptor source: an adult who received the AZD1222 COVID-19 vaccine.

J is TRBJ2-5 and V is TRBV29-1, with 7 nucleotides matching TRBD1. Germline assignment: CDR1 SQVTM and CDR2 ANQGSEA. The V segment lost 4 bases and the J segment 5 bases; nucleotides outside the gene matches: 7. The CDR3 covers 13 residues. CDR3 bases: TGCAGCGTTGTAGAGGGGGCTGGGGAGACCCAGTACTTC. Translation gives CSVVEGAGETQYF. Supplemented by reference TRBV29-1 and TRBJ2-5, the full variable domain reads SAVISQKPSRDICQRGTSLTIQCQVDSQVTMMFWYRQQPGQSLTLIATANQGSEATYESGFVIDKFPISRPNLTFSTLTVSNMSPEDSSIYLCSVVEGAGETQYFGPGTRLLVL.

The chain recombines TRBV7-9 with TRBJ2-7; D perhaps matches TRBD2 (6 bases). Trimming removed 2 bases from V and 3 bases from J, with 11 bases in between. The CDR3 sequence is 14 residues long. The germline CDR1 and CDR2 sequences are SEHNR and FQNEAQ (reference sequence). The CDR3 region has the DNA TGTGCCAGCAGCTTAAGGGGAGGTGACTACGAGCAGTACTTC. Protein product: CASSLRGGDYEQYF.

The V call is TRBV7-3, the J call TRBJ2-3, with a weak D call TRBD1 (5 bases). There are 17 residues in the CDR3. V was pared by 0 bases and J by 0 bases, with 13 bases between. Looked up from germline, CDR1 is SGHTA and CDR2 is FQGTGA. The chain's CDR3 is CASSLTSAGISTDTQYF. DNA of the CDR3: TGTGCCAGCAGCTTAACCTCTGCAGGGATCAGCACAGATACGCAGTATTTT.

This clone was recorded a few times. The chain links TRBV5-6 to TRBJ1-2, with TRBD1 as a possible D gene (5 bases). V lost 2 bases and J 5 bases, leaving 13 bases between the germline ends. Germline V gene lookup returns CDR1 SGHDT and CDR2 YYEEEE. This CDR3 is 14 amino acids long. The CDR3 nucleotides are TGTGCCAGCAGCTTCCCGGGGGTTACTTATGGCTACACCTTC. Its translation is CASSFPGVTYGYTF.

V and J are TRBV19 and TRBJ1-2; 7 nucleotides line up with TRBD1. The germline CDR1 and CDR2 sequences are LNHDA and SQIVND (reference sequence). The CDR3 extends over 17 amino acids. Germline trimming cut 5 bases from V and 7 bases from J; bases unmatched to any gene: 19. CDR3 loop: CASSREQGTADPSGYTF. CDR3 in DNA: TGTGCCAGTAGTCGGGAACAGGGGACGGCGGATCCTAGTGGCTACACCTTC.

V gene TRBV11-1 combines with J gene TRBJ1-1; no reliable D call. The V and J ends lost 1 base and 5 bases respectively, with 14 bases between them. Germline V gene data show CDR1 as SGHAT and CDR2 as FQDESV (reference sequence). The CDR3 contains 15 residues. CDR3 bases: TGTGCCAGCAGCTTAGATCCGGGCCGAGGTACTGAAGCTTTCTTT. Its protein is CASSLDPGRGTEAFF.

The chain joins TRBV29-1 to TRBJ2-5, with TRBD1 as a possible D gene (8 bases). The CDR3 sequence is 14 residues long. In germline, CDR1 is SQVTM, CDR2 ANQGSEA. V lost 6 bases and J 5 bases, leaving 19 bases between the germline ends. The CDR3 DNA follows: TGCAGCGTGGAAAAGACAGGGGAGGGCGAGACCCAGTACTTC. It codes for CSVEKTGEGETQYF.

CDR3 amino acids: CASRQDGYGYTF. For the CDR3, the DNA is TGTGCCAGCAGACAGGATGGCTATGGCTACACCTTC. The rearrangement links TRBV2 to TRBJ1-2; a weak D match, TRBD1 (5 bases). This CDR3 comprises 12 residues. Germline CDR1 is SNHLY and CDR2 is FYNNEI. Trimming cost V 6 bases and J 4 bases, with 9 bases left between them.

The CDR3 coding sequence is TGTGCCAGCAGTTTCCCTCTCGACAGGCGGACCTACGAGCAGTACTTC. Its protein product is CASSFPLDRRTYEQYF. The chain couples TRBV28 to TRBJ2-7; a weak D match, TRBD1 (6 bases). Trimming pared 3 bases from V and 2 bases from J, leaving 17 bases between. The germline V gene encodes CDR1 MDHEN and CDR2 SYDVKM. CDR3 length: 16 residues.

The chain joins TRBV29-1 to TRBJ1-1; D gene ambiguous. In germline, CDR1 is SQVTM, CDR2 ANQGSEA. V lost 8 bases and J 1 base, leaving 8 bases between the germline ends. The CDR3 spans 11 residues. The CDR3 sequence is CSSRGNTEAFF. CDR3 bases: TGCAGCTCTCGAGGGAACACTGAAGCTTTCTTT.

The chain links TRBV28 to TRBJ1-5; D is unclear. V lost 8 bases to trimming and J lost 7 bases, with 15 bases between them. The CDR3 covers 13 residues. Germline V gene lookup returns CDR1 MDHEN and CDR2 SYDVKM. CDR3 amino acids: CASREGAGQPQHF. DNA of the CDR3: TGTGCCAGCCGGGAGGGAGCTGGGCAGCCCCAGCATTTT.

This chain links TRBV6-6 with TRBJ2-5, with a tentative D call TRBD1 (5 bases). Per germline, CDR1 MNHNY and CDR2 SVGAGI (reference sequence). V lost 2 bases, J lost 5 bases, and 12 bases lay in between. The CDR3 extends over 14 amino acids. The CDR3 reads CASSYTQARETQYF. The CDR3 DNA sequence: TGTGCCAGCAGTTACACACAGGCCAGGGAGACCCAGTACTTC.

The V and J genes are TRBV19 and TRBJ2-7, with D uncertain. CDR1 LNHDA and CDR2 SQIVND come from the germline V gene (reference sequence). Trimming cost V 8 bases and J 2 bases, with 13 bases left between them. This CDR3 spans 13 amino acids. The CDR3 sequence: CASGPPATYEQYF. In DNA form, the CDR3 reads TGTGCCAGTGGCCCCCCGGCGACCTACGAGCAGTACTTC.

This clone has only a few counts. V and J are TRBV7-8 and TRBJ1-1; TRBD1 is a possible D gene (5 bases). This CDR3 has 14 amino acids. Germline CDR1 reads SGHVS; CDR2 reads FQNEAQ. Trimming took off 2 bases at V and 0 bases at J, with 7 bases between the two ends. The CDR3 protein is CASSLRGMNTEAFF. The CDR3 DNA is TGTGCCAGCAGCTTACGGGGGATGAACACTGAAGCTTTCTTT.

This chain connects TRBV4-2 to TRBJ2-5; 16 bases are shared with TRBD2. Trimming took 7 bases from V and 5 from J; bases not matched to a gene: 10. CDR1 and CDR2 from the germline V gene are LGHNA and YNFKEQ. The CDR3 spans 17 residues. The CDR3 loop reads CASNPGTSGGAWETQYF. The CDR3 nucleotides are TGTGCCAGCAACCCGGGGACTAGCGGGGGGGCCTGGGAGACCCAGTACTTC.

This clone showed up just a few times. The chain couples TRBV27 to TRBJ2-7, with TRBD1 matching over 7 bases. The ends lost 5 bases at V and 4 bases at J; junction bases unmatched: 11. The CDR3 contains 15 residues. From germline, CDR1 is MNHEY and CDR2 SMNVEV (reference sequence). CDR3 in amino acids: CASSIGQAVTYEQYF. DNA for the CDR3: TGTGCCAGCAGTATCGGACAGGCGGTAACATACGAGCAGTACTTC.

DNA for the CDR3: TGTGCCAGCAGCCCCCGGGACCTAGGGGGTACCGGGGAGCTGTTTTTT. Amino acids: CASSPRDLGGTGELFF. The chain combines TRBV6-2 or TRBV6-3 with TRBJ2-2; maybe TRBD1 (6 bases). The CDR3 runs to 16 residues. Germline V gives CDR1 MNHEY, CDR2 SVGEGT. Deletions cut 6 bases from V and 5 bases from J, with 19 bases between.

This chain links TRBV19 with TRBJ2-7; D is perhaps TRBD1 (5 bases). V was trimmed by 3 bases and J by 6 bases, leaving 18 bases between them. CDR3 length: 15 amino acids. CDR1 and CDR2 (germline): LNHDA, SQIVND (reference sequence). The CDR3 is CASSIIGAQEGEQYF. In DNA form, the CDR3 reads TGTGCCAGTAGTATTATTGGGGCTCAAGAAGGCGAGCAGTACTTC.

This chain joins TRBV25-1 and TRBJ2-3; D is perhaps TRBD1 (6 bases). The CDR3 contains 14 residues. Germline CDR1 reads MGHDK; CDR2 reads SYGVNS. Trimming stripped 4 bases from V and 6 bases from J, with 14 bases between. Written as DNA, the CDR3 is TGTGCCAGCAGTGCGACAGGCCCGTGGGATACGCAGTATTTT. Translating it yields CASSATGPWDTQYF. Supplemented by reference TRBV25-1 and TRBJ2-3, the full variable domain reads EADIYQTPRYLVIGTGKKITLECSQTMGHDKMYWYQQDPGMELHLIHYSYGVNSTEKGDLSSESTVSRIRTEHFPLTLESARPSHTSQYLCASSATGPWDTQYFGPGTRLTVL.

The rearrangement uses TRBV6-5 and TRBJ2-7; 8 nucleotides match TRBD2. CDR3 length: 15 amino acids. From germline, CDR1 is MNHEY and CDR2 SVGAGI. Trimming removed 2 bases from V and 2 bases from J; junction bases left unmatched: 5. The CDR3 is CASSYGSSGAYEQYF. The CDR3 region has the DNA TGTGCCAGCAGTTACGGGAGTAGCGGGGCCTACGAGCAGTACTTC.

The gene calls are TRBV28 and TRBJ1-4; 10 bases line up with TRBD1. V lost 4 bases to trimming and J lost 8 bases; unmatched junction nucleotides: 4. Germline values: CDR1 MDHEN, CDR2 SYDVKM. The CDR3 has 14 residues. CDR3 sequence: CASSSGQGREKLFF. DNA of the CDR3: TGTGCCAGCAGTTCGGGACAGGGGAGGGAAAAACTGTTTTTT.